The source of this TCR beta chain is a study of breast tumors, draining lymph nodes, adjacent tissues. TCRdb reprocessed the multiplex PCR reads via MiXCR and lists one record per CDR3 protein. Among some 130,000 distinct CDR3 sequences listed, just under 20% were seen once. To note about this clonotype: Its antigen is unidentified.

The lymph nodes were axillary draining lymph nodes from breast cancer patients. Germline CDR1 is DFQATT and CDR2 is SNEGSKA (reference sequence). V gave up 2 bases and J gave up 5 bases, with 22 bases separating them. This CDR3 spans 18 amino acids. Study findings and constraints: Tumor TCR diversity was below lymph nodes but above nontumor tissue. The lymph node origin of tumor T cells was framed as consistent with a hypothesis, not demonstrated. Luminal-like breast cancer showed significantly greater tumor-nontumor repertoire similarity than basal-like breast cancer did. The data were judged consistent with most tumor T cells coming from lymph node and expanding in tumor.

The sequence came from a female donor with breast cancer. Some clones in this sample may be carry-over from other donors' samples. Sequencing was performed on axillary lymph node tissue. V usage is TRBV20-1 and J usage is TRBJ2-6; TRBD1 or TRBD2 may be the D gene (5 bases each). CDR3 region: CSARTDYWGGDRANVLTF. The CDR3 DNA follows: TGCAGTGCTAGAACAGACTACTGGGGCGGCGATAGGGCCAACGTCCTGACTTTC.